These 24 T cell receptor beta chains came from one sample sequenced in a study of Graves' ophthalmopathy and Graves' hyperthyroidism. The authors amplified TCR beta CDR3 regions from RNA transcripts. Second-round multiplex PCR came after first-round RT-PCR with HTBI primers. From the multiplex PCR reads, TCRdb called clonotypes with MiXCR, one entry per CDR3 protein. Of about 700,000 distinct CDR3 sequences detected, about two fifths appear once; the ten largest clones hold 2.5% to 3.5%. The sample comprised peripheral blood. Receptors originate from an adult man with Graves' ophthalmopathy.

This clonotype occurred many times. The V and J genes are TRBV12-5 and TRBJ2-7, with D hard to call. This CDR3 is built from 12 residues. Germline CDR1 and CDR2: LGHNT and FRNRAP. The V and J ends lost 0 bases and 6 bases respectively, with 6 bases between them. Written as DNA, the CDR3 is TGTGCTAGTGGTTTGGTAGCAGGCGAGCAGTACTTC. Translation: CASGLVAGEQYF.

The genes are TRBV5-8 and TRBJ1-2; 7 bases fit TRBD1. The CDR3 has 13 amino acids. V was pared by 5 bases and J by 6 bases, with 7 bases of the junction left unmatched. CDR1 and CDR2 (germline): SGHTS, YDEGEE. The CDR3 here is CASRYTGQNGYTF. The CDR3 coding sequence is TGTGCCAGCAGGTATACGGGACAGAATGGCTACACCTTC. The full variable domain, its missing parts supplied by reference TRBV5-8 and TRBJ1-2, is EAGVTQSPTHLIKTRGQQATLRCSPISGHTSVYWYQQALGLGLQFLLWYDEGEERNRGNFPPRFSGRQFPNYSSELNVNALELEDSALYLCASRYTGQNGYTFGSGTRLTVV.

On this clonotype: No conserved phenylalanine or tryptophan ends this CDR3, so it is likely a read error. Because the CDR3's place on the DNA is in doubt, the DNA is left out and the CDR3 is given as listed by TCRdb. The chain recombines TRBV19 with TRBJ1-1; the D call TRBD1 from the table was never checked on the DNA. Germline assignment: CDR1 LNHDA and CDR2 SQIVND (reference sequence). The CDR3 length is 9 residues, termini included. This CDR3 reads CASSRLPGK.

This clonotype was seen more than once but under ten times. Just one base apart from a much larger clone, this may be a read error. The V and J genes are TRBV10-3 and TRBJ2-5, with 9 bases that match TRBD2. This CDR3 region has 14 residues. The germline CDR1 and CDR2 sequences are ENHRY and SYGVKD. Trimming at V came to 5 bases and at J to 6 bases, leaving 7 bases not matched to a gene. This CDR3 is CAISYGGGEKTQYF. CDR3 nucleotides: TGTGCCATCAGTTACGGCGGGGGGGAGAAGACCCAGTACTTC.

This rearrangement joins TRBV30 to TRBJ1-4; the D gene is possibly TRBD1 (6 bases). The germline gives CDR1 GTSNPN, CDR2 SVGIG (reference sequence). The V end was cut by 0 bases, the J end by 12 bases, with 11 bases between. This CDR3 has 12 amino acids. The DNA for the CDR3 is TGTGCCTGGAGTGTACAGGGCGAGGAACTGTTTTTT. Translation: CAWSVQGEELFF.

The sample holds a few counts of this clonotype. V is TRBV10-3 and J is TRBJ1-4; D gene unclear. This CDR3 region has 12 residues. V dropped 11 bases and J dropped 8 bases, with 15 bases sitting between them. Germline CDR1 reads ENHRY; CDR2 reads SYGVKD. The CDR3 nucleotides are TGTGCCGGAAGGGTTTCTGGCGAAAAACTGTTTTTT. Translation: CAGRVSGEKLFF.

This clonotype has a count of ten or more. The chain has TRBV7-9 and TRBJ1-4; D possibly corresponds to TRBD1 (5 bases). Germline V lookup: CDR1 SEHNR, CDR2 FQNEAQ (reference sequence). Trimming took 5 bases from V and 4 from J, leaving 11 bases between them. The CDR3 totals 14 residues. CDR3 sequence reads: CASSEGRVNEKLFF. The CDR3 DNA reads TGTGCCAGCAGCGAGGGGCGGGTTAATGAAAAACTGTTTTTT.

The V and J genes are TRBV25-1 and TRBJ1-2; TRBD1 matches 10 bases. Germline V gene lookup returns CDR1 MGHDK and CDR2 SYGVNS. The CDR3 is 16 amino acids. Germline trimming cut 2 bases from V and 4 bases from J; bases unmatched to any gene: 7. As DNA, the CDR3 is TGTGCCAGCAGTGAACGGGGGACAGGGGAGGTCTATGGCTACACCTTC. The encoded protein is CASSERGTGEVYGYTF.

In its sample, this clonotype was seen many times. The chain recombines TRBV2 with TRBJ1-4; no reliable D call. This CDR3 spans 11 amino acids. Germline CDR1 SNHLY, CDR2 FYNNEI. Deletions cut 7 bases from V and 4 bases from J, with 4 bases between. This chain's CDR3 is CASMHNEKLFF. CDR3 coding DNA: TGTGCCAGCATGCATAATGAAAAACTGTTTTTT. The full variable domain, its missing parts supplied by reference TRBV2 and TRBJ1-4, is EPEVTQTPSHQVTQMGQEVILRCVPISNHLYFYWYRQILGQKVEFLVSFYNNEISEKSEIFDDQFSVERPDGSNFTLKIRSTKLEDSAMYFCASMHNEKLFFGSGTQLSVL.

The chain has TRBV10-3 and TRBJ1-6; D is ambiguous. This CDR3 comprises 15 residues. CDR1 ENHRY and CDR2 SYGVKD come from the germline V gene. V gave up 4 bases and J gave up 7 bases, with 14 bases separating them. For the CDR3, the DNA is TGTGCCATCAGTGGGGAATCCCATTTAAATTCACCCCTCCACTTT. It encodes CAISGESHLNSPLHF.

In its sample, this clonotype was seen many times. Written as DNA, the CDR3 is TGTGCCAGTAGTTTGATCTCTGGAAACACCATATATTTT. This translates into CASSLISGNTIYF. V is TRBV19 and J is TRBJ1-3, with D unresolved. Deletions cut 5 bases from V and 0 bases from J, with 5 bases between. Looked up from germline, CDR1 is LNHDA and CDR2 is SQIVND (reference sequence). The CDR3 is 13 residues long.

The CDR3 DNA is TGTGCCAGCAGCGTAAAATTGGACAGGGTGTCCTACGAGCAGTACTTC. Protein: CASSVKLDRVSYEQYF. The V call is TRBV2, the J call TRBJ2-7, with 8 bases aligning to TRBD1. The V gene end was trimmed by 6 bases and the J gene end by 1 base; junction bases not matched to a gene: 11. From germline, CDR1 is SNHLY and CDR2 FYNNEI. This CDR3 region has 16 residues. Filled out from reference TRBV2 and TRBJ2-7, the complete variable domain reads EPEVTQTPSHQVTQMGQEVILRCVPISNHLYFYWYRQILGQKVEFLVSFYNNEISEKSEIFDDQFSVERPDGSNFTLKIRSTKLEDSAMYFCASSVKLDRVSYEQYFGPGTRLTVT.

This clonotype was seen only a few times. This CDR3 is missing its conserved last phenylalanine or tryptophan, likely due to a read error. It is unclear where the CDR3 begins or ends on the DNA, so no DNA is shown, and the CDR3 is as TCRdb lists it. This CDR3 reads CASSEMGA. The V and J genes are TRBV2 and TRBJ2-2; the tabulated D call, TRBD1, remains unverified against the DNA. Per the germline V gene, CDR1 is SNHLY and CDR2 is FYNNEI. With termini counted, the CDR3 has 8 amino acids.

V gene TRBV5-1 combines with J gene TRBJ1-1; 8 bases agree with TRBD1. Trimming took 7 bases from V and 2 from J; bases not matched to a gene: 7. The CDR3 is made up of 14 amino acids. Per germline, CDR1 SGHRS and CDR2 YFSETQ. The CDR3 here is CASGKTGANTEAFF. Here the CDR3 DNA reads TGCGCCAGCGGGAAGACAGGGGCTAACACTGAAGCTTTCTTT. Based on the CDR3 plus reference TRBV5-1 and TRBJ1-1, the full variable domain is KAGVTQTPRYLIKTRGQQVTLSCSPISGHRSVSWYQQTPGQGLQFLFEYFSETQRNKGNFPGRFSGRQFSNSRSEMNVSTLELGDSALYLCASGKTGANTEAFFGQGTRLTVV.

The chain is built from TRBV9 and TRBJ1-2; 7 bases are a match to TRBD1. The CDR3 runs to 17 residues. The junction had 15 bases not matched to a gene; V was cut back by 4 bases and J by 3 bases. The germline CDR1 and CDR2 sequences are SGDLS and YYNGEE. The CDR3, as DNA: TGTGCCAGCAGCTTAGGGTCCGGGACAGAAAAGTACTATGGCTACACCTTC. This gives the protein CASSLGSGTEKYYGYTF.

This clonotype was seen ten or more times. The rearrangement joins TRBV29-1 to TRBJ2-7; TRBD1 agrees at 10 bases. The CDR3 has 14 amino acids. Looked up from germline, CDR1 is SQVTM and CDR2 is ANQGSEA. The junction had 11 bases not matched to a gene; V was cut back by 6 bases and J by 6 bases. CDR3 amino acids: CSVTGGDRGFEQYF. The CDR3 region has the DNA TGCAGCGTCACCGGTGGGGACAGGGGATTCGAGCAGTACTTC.

This clonotype was recorded at least ten times. The V gene is TRBV2, the J gene TRBJ1-2, with TRBD1 as a possible D gene (5 bases). The CDR3 covers 13 residues. From germline, CDR1 is SNHLY and CDR2 FYNNEI. The V gene lost 8 bases and the J gene lost 8 bases, with 18 bases spanning the gap. CDR3 sequence: CASGRDGGRGYTF. The CDR3 DNA reads TGTGCCAGCGGGCGGGACGGCGGCAGGGGCTACACCTTC.

This clonotype occurred a few times. The chain employs TRBV6-5 and TRBJ1-4, with D possibly being TRBD1 (6 bases). Germline V gene data show CDR1 as MNHEY and CDR2 as SVGAGI. The CDR3 spans 13 residues. V lost 4 bases, J lost 11 bases, and 14 bases lay in between. The CDR3 sequence is CASSLQGRGKLFF. For the CDR3, the DNA is TGTGCCAGCAGTTTACAGGGCCGCGGCAAACTGTTTTTT.

The chain is built from TRBV12-3 or TRBV12-4 and TRBJ2-2; D unresolved. Trimming left V 6 bases short and J 6 bases short, with 11 bases between. The CDR3 contains 13 residues. CDR3 bases: TGTGCCAGCAGAGGGATTGGGGCCGGGGAGCTGTTTTTT. Protein: CASRGIGAGELFF.

This chain links TRBV2 with TRBJ1-5, with D perhaps matching TRBD1 (5 bases). This CDR3 is 19 amino acids long. V dropped 4 bases and J dropped 2 bases, with 24 bases sitting between them. Germline CDR1 and CDR2: SNHLY and FYNNEI. As DNA, the CDR3 is TGTGCCAGCAGTGGAATCGGGAGGGGCCGTTCGCGGGGCAATCAGCCCCAGCATTTT. Residues: CASSGIGRGRSRGNQPQHF.

The J gene is TRBJ2-1, the V gene TRBV20-1; D perhaps matches TRBD1 (5 bases). The CDR3 contains 13 residues. The V end lost 0 bases, the J end lost 10 bases, and 13 bases lay between the germline ends. Germline CDR1 is DFQATT and CDR2 is SNEGSKA (reference sequence). This chain's CDR3 is CSARDLRNREQFF. CDR3 bases: TGCAGTGCTAGAGATCTGAGGAACAGGGAGCAGTTCTTC.

With respect to this clonotype: This clone may be a read error of a much larger clone one base away. This rearrangement joins TRBV7-2 to TRBJ1-2; D remains ambiguous. This CDR3 is 14 amino acids long. The germline CDR1 and CDR2 sequences are SGHTA and FQGNSA. Here the CDR3 DNA reads TGTGCCAGCACCCCTGCGGCAGGCCTCTATGGCAACACCTTC. It codes for CASTPAAGLYGNTF.

The CDR3 here is CASSNRPGARGYTF. As DNA, the CDR3 is TGTGCCAGCAGCAACCGACCGGGGGCCAGGGGCTACACCTTC. The genes are TRBV7-8 and TRBJ1-2, with a possible D match to TRBD1 (6 bases). CDR3 length: 14 amino acids. The germline V gene has CDR1 SGHVS and CDR2 FQNEAQ. The ends were cut back, 5 bases at V and 8 bases at J, with 18 bases in the middle.

There are many counts of this clonotype. The V call is TRBV12-3 or TRBV12-4, the J call TRBJ1-4; TRBD1 might be the D (5 bases). V dropped 6 bases and J dropped 4 bases, with 12 bases sitting between them. This CDR3 is built from 14 residues. The CDR3 here is CASSLQAVNEKLFF. The CDR3 DNA reads TGTGCCAGCAGCTTACAGGCAGTTAATGAAAAACTGTTTTTT.